This T cell receptor beta chain was captured in a study of blood T cells in healthy people across ages. The CDR3 runs 14 residues. Germline assignment: CDR1 MNHEY and CDR2 SMNVEV (reference sequence). Trimming took 4 bases from V and 7 from J, leaving 13 bases between them. This clonotype was seen a few times. The authors ran a second PCR of about 7 to 11 cycles using a sample-barcoded 5' primer and a J-beta primer mix. A single record per CDR3 protein comes from TCRdb applying MiXCR to the 5' RACE reads. This sample has roughly 1.9 million distinct CDR3 sequences, with around 40% found just once. The receptor was derived from a human donor in good health. V gene TRBV27 combines with J gene TRBJ1-4, with D tentatively TRBD1 (5 bases). Sequencing used blood. DNA for the CDR3: TGTGCCAGCAGTTGGGGGGGAACGAGTGAAAAACTGTTTTTT. Amino acids: CASSWGGTSEKLFF. Based on the CDR3 plus reference TRBV27 and TRBJ1-4, the full variable domain is EAQVTQNPRYLITVTGKKLTVTCSQNMNHEYMSWYRQDPGLGLRQIYYSMNVEVTDKGDVPEGYKVSRKEKRNFPLILESPSPNQTSLYFCASSWGGTSEKLFFGSGTQLSVL.